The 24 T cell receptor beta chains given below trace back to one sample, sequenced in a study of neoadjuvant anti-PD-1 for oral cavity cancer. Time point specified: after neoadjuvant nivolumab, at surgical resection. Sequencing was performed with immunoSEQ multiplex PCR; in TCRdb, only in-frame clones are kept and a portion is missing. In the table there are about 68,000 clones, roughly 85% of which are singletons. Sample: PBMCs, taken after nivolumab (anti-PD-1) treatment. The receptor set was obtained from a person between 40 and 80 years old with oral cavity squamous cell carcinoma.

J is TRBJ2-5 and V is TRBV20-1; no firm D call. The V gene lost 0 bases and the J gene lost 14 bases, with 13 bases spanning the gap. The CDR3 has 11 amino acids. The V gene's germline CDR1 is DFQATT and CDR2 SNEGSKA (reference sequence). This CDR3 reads CSARDHPLDYF. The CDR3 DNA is TGCAGTGCTAGAGATCACCCCCTCGACTACTTC.

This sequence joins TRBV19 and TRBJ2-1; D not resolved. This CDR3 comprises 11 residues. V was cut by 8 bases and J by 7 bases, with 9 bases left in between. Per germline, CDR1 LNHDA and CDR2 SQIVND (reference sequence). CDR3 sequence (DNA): TGTGCCAGTCGGTCCTGGAATGAGCAGTTCTTC. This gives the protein CASRSWNEQFF.

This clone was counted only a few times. The CDR3 here is CASSYNEGTEAFF. Here the CDR3 DNA reads TGTGCCAGCAGTTATAACGAGGGCACTGAAGCTTTCTTT. The genes are TRBV6-1 and TRBJ1-1; D uncertain. The germline V gene has CDR1 MNHNS and CDR2 SASEGT. V was cut by 5 bases and J by 4 bases, with 11 bases left in between. The CDR3 runs to 13 residues.

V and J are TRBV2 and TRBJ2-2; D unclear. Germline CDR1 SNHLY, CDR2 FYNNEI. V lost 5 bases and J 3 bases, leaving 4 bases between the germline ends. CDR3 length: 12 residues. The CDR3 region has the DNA TGTGCCAGCAGTCAGGACACCGGGGAGCTGTTTTTT. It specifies CASSQDTGELFF.

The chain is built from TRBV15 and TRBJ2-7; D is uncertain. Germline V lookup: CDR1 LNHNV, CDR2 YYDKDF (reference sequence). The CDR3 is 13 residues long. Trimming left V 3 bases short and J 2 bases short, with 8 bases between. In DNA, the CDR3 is TGTGCCACCAGCAGCGAAATAACCTACGAGCAGTACTTC. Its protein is CATSSEITYEQYF. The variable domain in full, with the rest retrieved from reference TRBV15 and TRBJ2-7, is DAMVIQNPRYQVTQFGKPVTLSCSQTLNHNVMYWYQQKSSQAPKLLFHYYDKDFNNEADTPDNFQSRRPNTSFCFLDIRSPGLGDTAMYLCATSSEITYEQYFGPGTRLTVT.

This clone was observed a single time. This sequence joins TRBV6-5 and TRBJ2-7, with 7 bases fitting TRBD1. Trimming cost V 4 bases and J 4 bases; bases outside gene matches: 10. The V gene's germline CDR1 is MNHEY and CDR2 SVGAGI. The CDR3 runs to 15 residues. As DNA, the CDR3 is TGTGCCAGCAGTTCGCTCGGGACAGCAGCTTACGAGCAGTACTTC. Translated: CASSSLGTAAYEQYF.

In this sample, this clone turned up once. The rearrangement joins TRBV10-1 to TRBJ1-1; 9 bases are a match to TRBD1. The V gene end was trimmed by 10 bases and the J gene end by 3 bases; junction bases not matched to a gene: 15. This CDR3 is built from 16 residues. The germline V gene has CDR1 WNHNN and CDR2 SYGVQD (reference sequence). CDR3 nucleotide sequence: TGCGCCACCGTTCTTCACCCCCGACAGGGGGACACTGAAGCTTTCTTT. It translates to CATVLHPRQGDTEAFF.

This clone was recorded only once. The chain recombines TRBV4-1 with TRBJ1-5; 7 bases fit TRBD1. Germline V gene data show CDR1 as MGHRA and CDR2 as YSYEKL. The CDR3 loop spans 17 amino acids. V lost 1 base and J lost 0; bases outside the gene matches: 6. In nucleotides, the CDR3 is TGCGCCAGCAGCCAAGGGAGGGACAGAAATAGCAATCAGCCCCAGCATTTT. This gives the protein CASSQGRDRNSNQPQHF.

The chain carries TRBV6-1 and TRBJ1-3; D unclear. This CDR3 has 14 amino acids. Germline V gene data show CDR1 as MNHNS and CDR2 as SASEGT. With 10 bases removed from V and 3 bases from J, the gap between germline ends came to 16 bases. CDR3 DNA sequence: TGTGCCACCCTACCCTGGACGAGTGGAAACACCATATATTTT. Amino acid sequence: CATLPWTSGNTIYF.

The CDR3 is CASSFAGDETEAFF. The CDR3 DNA follows: TGTGCCAGCAGCTTCGCAGGGGATGAAACTGAAGCTTTCTTT. The rearrangement joins TRBV5-5 to TRBJ1-1, with D maybe TRBD1 (6 bases). CDR1 and CDR2 from the germline V gene are SGHKS and YYEKEE (reference sequence). Trimming cost V 2 bases and J 5 bases, with 13 bases left between them. The CDR3 has 14 residues.

The CDR3 sequence is CASSSTRQGETQYF. The CDR3 DNA sequence: TGTGCCAGCAGCTCGACCCGACAGGGAGAGACCCAGTACTTC. This rearrangement joins TRBV7-2 to TRBJ2-5; 7 positions match TRBD1. The V and J ends lost 4 bases and 4 bases, in that order; junction bases with no gene match: 6. The germline gives CDR1 SGHTA, CDR2 FQGNSA. This CDR3 region has 14 residues.

CDR3 sequence (DNA): TGTGCCAGCAGTTCACAGGGGGCGGGTGAAAAACTGTTTTTT. This codes for CASSSQGAGEKLFF. The chain joins TRBV6-1 to TRBJ1-4, with TRBD1 identical over 9 bases. The CDR3 consists of 14 residues. CDR1 is MNHNS, CDR2 SASEGT, per germline. Trimming removed 5 bases from V and 7 bases from J; junction bases left unmatched: 5.

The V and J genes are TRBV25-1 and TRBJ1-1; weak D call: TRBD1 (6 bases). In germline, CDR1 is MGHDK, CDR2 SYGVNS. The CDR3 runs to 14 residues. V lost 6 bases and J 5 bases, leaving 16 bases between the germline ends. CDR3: CASSYGLQGTEAFF. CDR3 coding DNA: TGTGCCAGCAGCTACGGACTCCAGGGGACTGAAGCTTTCTTT.

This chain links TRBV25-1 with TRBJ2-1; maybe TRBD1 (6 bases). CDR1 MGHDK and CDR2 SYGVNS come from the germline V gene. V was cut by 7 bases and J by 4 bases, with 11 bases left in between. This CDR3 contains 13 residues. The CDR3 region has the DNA TGTGCCAGCACCAAGGACAGTTACAATGAGCAGTTCTTC. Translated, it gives CASTKDSYNEQFF.

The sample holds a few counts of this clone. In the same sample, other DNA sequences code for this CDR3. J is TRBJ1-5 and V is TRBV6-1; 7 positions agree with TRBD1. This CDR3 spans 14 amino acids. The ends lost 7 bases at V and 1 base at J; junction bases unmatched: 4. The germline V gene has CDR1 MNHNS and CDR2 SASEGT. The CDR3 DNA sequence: TGTGCCAGCAATCCGACAGGGAGCAATCAGCCCCAGCATTTT. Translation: CASNPTGSNQPQHF.

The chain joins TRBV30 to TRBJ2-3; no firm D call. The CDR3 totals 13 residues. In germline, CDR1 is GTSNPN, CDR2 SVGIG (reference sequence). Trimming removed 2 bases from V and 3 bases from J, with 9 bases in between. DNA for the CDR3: TGTGCCTGGAGTAGACATCCGACAGATACGCAGTATTTT. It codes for CAWSRHPTDTQYF. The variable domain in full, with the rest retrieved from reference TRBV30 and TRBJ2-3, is SQTIHQWPATLVQPVGSPLSLECTVEGTSNPNLYWYRQAAGRGLQLLFYSVGIGQISSEVPQNLSASRPQDRQFILSSKKLLLSDSGFYLCAWSRHPTDTQYFGPGTRLTVL.

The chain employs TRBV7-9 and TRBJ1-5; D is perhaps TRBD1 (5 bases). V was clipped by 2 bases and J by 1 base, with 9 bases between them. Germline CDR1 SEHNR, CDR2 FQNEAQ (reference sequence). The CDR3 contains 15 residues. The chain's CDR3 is CASSLSGVSNQPQHF. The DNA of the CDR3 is TGTGCCAGCAGCTTATCGGGGGTAAGCAATCAGCCCCAGCATTTT.

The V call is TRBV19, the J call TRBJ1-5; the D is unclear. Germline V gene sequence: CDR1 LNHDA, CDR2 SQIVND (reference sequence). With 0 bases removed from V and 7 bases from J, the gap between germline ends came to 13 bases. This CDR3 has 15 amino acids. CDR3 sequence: CASSIDLASSQPQHF. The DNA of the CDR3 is TGTGCCAGTAGTATAGATCTTGCGAGCAGCCAGCCCCAGCATTTT.

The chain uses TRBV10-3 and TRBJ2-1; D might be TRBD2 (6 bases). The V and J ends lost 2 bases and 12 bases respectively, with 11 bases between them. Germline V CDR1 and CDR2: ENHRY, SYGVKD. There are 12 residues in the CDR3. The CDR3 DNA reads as TGTGCCATCAGTGAGCCGGGAGTAGGGCAGTTCTTC. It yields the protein CAISEPGVGQFF.

The CDR3 sequence: CASGGTGSSYEQYF. The CDR3 region has the DNA TGTGCCAGCGGGGGGACTGGGTCAAGCTACGAGCAGTACTTC. The chain has TRBV2 and TRBJ2-7, with D perhaps matching TRBD2 (6 bases). CDR1 SNHLY and CDR2 FYNNEI come from the germline V gene. Trimming pared 8 bases from V and 3 bases from J, leaving 17 bases between. This CDR3 is 14 amino acids long.

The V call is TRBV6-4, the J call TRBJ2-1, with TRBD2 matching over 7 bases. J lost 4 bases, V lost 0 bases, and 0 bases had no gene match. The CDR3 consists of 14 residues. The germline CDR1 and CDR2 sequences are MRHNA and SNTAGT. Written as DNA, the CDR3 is TGTGCCAGCAGTGACTCGGGAGGGTACAATGAGCAGTTCTTC. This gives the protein CASSDSGGYNEQFF.

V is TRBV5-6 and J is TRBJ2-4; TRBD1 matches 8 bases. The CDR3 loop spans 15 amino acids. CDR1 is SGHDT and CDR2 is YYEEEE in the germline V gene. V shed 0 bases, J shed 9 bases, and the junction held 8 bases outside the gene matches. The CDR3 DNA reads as TGTGCCAGCAGCTTGGTTTTTCAGGGGGCGAGCATTCAGTACTTC. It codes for CASSLVFQGASIQYF.

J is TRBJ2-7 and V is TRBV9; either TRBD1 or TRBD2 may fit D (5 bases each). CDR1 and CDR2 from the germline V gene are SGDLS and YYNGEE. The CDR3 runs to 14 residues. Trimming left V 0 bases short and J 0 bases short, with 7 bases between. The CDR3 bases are TGTGCCAGCAGCGTAGGGGGACGCTCCTACGAGCAGTACTTC. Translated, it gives CASSVGGRSYEQYF.

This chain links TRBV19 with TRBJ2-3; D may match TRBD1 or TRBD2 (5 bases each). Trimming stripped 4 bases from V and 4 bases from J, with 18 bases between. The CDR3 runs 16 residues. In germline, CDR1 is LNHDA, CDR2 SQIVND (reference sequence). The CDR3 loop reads CASSNKGRQAPDTQYF. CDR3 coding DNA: TGTGCCAGTAGTAACAAGGGACGTCAAGCGCCAGATACGCAGTATTTT.